The T cell receptor (beta chain) described here comes from a study of cytomegalovirus exposure and HLA in healthy donors. Turning to the study itself: Around 80 million unique TCR sequences came from HLA-typed donors in an early release. Study-level points and caveats: V- and J-gene trimming in TCR beta was tied to a missense DCLRE1C variant by an analysis performed later. The records held CMV serostatus as the only immune exposure information. Cytomegalovirus-associated status was assigned to about 150 TCR beta chains.

For this clone: The antigen remains unidentified.

Germline V CDR1 and CDR2: MDHEN, SYDVKM. V dropped 4 bases and J dropped 5 bases, with 17 bases sitting between them. The CDR3 runs to 15 residues. Vbeta (60) and Jbeta (13) primers were used in the PCR. The repertoire was sequenced with immunoSEQ multiplex PCR; TCRdb's copy has only in-frame clones and lacks some. Counted here are some 200,000 clones, roughly four fifths occurring once; the ten biggest clones make up 6.5%. Sequencing was carried out using PBMCs. This clonotype originated in a woman in her 50s in good health and CMV-seropositive. The chain joins TRBV28 to TRBJ1-1; D unclear. CDR3 sequence: CASSSPRAGRTEAFF. The CDR3 DNA is TGTGCCAGCAGTTCGCCGAGGGCTGGAAGGACTGAAGCTTTCTTT.